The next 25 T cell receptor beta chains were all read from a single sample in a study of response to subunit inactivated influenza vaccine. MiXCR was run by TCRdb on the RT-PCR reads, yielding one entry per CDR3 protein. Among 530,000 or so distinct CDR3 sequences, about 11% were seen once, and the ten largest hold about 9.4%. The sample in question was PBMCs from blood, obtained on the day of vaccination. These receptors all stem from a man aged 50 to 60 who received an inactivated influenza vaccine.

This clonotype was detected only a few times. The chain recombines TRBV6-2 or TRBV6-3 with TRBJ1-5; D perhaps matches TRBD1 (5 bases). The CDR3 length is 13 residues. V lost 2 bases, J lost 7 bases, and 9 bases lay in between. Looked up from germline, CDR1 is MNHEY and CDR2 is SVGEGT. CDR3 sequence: CASSYNGGQPQHF. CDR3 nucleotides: TGTGCCAGCAGTTACAATGGGGGGCAGCCCCAGCATTTT.

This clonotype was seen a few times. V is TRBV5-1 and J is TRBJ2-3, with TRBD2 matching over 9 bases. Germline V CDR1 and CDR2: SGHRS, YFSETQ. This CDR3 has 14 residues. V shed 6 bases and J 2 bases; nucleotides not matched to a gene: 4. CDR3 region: CASKASGTTDTQYF. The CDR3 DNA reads TGCGCCAGCAAGGCTAGCGGGACCACAGATACGCAGTATTTT.

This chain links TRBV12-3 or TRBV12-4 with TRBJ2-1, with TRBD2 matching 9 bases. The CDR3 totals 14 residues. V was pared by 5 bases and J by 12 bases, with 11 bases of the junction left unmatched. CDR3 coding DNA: TGTGCCAGCAGTCTAGGGGCTCGTAGCGGGGGGCAGTTCTTC. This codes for CASSLGARSGGQFF.

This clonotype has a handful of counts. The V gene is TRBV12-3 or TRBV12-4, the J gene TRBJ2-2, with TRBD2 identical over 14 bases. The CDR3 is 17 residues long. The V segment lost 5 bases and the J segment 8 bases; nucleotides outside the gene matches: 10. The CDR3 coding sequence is TGTGCCAGCAGTCCTCAGACTAGCGGGAGGGCCGTAGGGGAGCTGTTTTTT. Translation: CASSPQTSGRAVGELFF.

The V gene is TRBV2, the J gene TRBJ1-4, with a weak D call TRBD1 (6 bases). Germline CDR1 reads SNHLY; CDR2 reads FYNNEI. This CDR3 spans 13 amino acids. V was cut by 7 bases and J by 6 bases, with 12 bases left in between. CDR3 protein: CASKNREDEKLFF. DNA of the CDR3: TGTGCCAGCAAAAACAGGGAAGATGAAAAACTGTTTTTT.

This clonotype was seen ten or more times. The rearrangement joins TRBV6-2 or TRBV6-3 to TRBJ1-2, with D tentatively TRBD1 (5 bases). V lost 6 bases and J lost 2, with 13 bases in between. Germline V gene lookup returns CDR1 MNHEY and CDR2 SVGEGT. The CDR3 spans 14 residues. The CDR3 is CASSKGPVNYGYTF. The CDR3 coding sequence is TGTGCCAGCAGCAAGGGACCCGTGAACTATGGCTACACCTTC.

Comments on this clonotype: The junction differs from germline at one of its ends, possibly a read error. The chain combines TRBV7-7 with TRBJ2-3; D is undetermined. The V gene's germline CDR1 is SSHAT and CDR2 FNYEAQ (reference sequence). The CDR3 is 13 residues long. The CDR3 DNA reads TGTGCTAGCAGCCCAATGGCCCCAGATACGCAGTATTTT. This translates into CASSPMAPDTQYF. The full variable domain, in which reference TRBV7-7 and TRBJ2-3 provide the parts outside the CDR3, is GAGVSQSPRYKVTKRGQDVTLRCDPISSHATLYWYQQALGQGPEFLTYFNYEAQPDKSGLPSDRFSAERPEGSISTLTIQRTEQRDSAMYRCASSPMAPDTQYFGPGTRLTVL.

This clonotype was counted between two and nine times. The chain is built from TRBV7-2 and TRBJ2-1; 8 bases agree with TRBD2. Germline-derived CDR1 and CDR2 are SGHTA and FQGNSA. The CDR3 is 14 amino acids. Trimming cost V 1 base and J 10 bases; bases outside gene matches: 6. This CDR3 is CASSLETSDGEQFF. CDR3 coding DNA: TGTGCCAGCAGCTTAGAGACTAGCGATGGGGAGCAGTTCTTC.

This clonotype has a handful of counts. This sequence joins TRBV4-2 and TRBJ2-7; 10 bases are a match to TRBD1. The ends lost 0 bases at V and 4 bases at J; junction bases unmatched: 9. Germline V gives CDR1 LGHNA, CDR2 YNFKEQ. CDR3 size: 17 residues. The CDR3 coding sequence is TGTGCCAGCAGCCAAGATCCCCCGGGACAGGGGAGTTACGAGCAGTACTTC. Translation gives CASSQDPPGQGSYEQYF.

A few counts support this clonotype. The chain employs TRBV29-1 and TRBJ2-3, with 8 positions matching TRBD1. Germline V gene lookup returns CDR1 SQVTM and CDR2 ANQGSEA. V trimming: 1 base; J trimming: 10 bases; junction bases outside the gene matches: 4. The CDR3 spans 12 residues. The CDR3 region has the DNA TGCAGCGTTGAAGGAGGACAGGGAGCGCAGTATTTT. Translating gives CSVEGGQGAQYF.

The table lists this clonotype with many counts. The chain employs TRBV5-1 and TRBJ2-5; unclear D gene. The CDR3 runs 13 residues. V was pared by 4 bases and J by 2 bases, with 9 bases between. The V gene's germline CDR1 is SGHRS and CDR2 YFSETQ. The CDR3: CASSLDQQETQYF. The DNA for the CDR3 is TGCGCCAGCAGCCTCGACCAGCAAGAGACCCAGTACTTC.

CDR3 protein: CASRGQRYGTSGVDEQFF. The CDR3 bases are TGTGCCAGCAGGGGACAAAGATACGGGACTAGCGGGGTGGATGAGCAGTTCTTC. This chain links TRBV12-3 or TRBV12-4 with TRBJ2-1; TRBD2 matches at 13 bases. V lost 6 bases to trimming and J lost 8 bases; unmatched junction nucleotides: 16. The CDR3 loop spans 18 amino acids.

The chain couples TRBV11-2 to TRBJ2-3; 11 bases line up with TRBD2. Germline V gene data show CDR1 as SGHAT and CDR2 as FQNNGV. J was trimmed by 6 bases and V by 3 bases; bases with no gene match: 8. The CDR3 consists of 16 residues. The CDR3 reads CASSFRLAGPGDTQYF. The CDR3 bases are TGTGCCAGCAGCTTTCGACTAGCGGGGCCGGGGGATACGCAGTATTTT.

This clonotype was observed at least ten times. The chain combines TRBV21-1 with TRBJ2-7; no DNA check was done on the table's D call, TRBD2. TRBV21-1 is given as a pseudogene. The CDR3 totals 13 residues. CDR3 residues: CASTWTPPYEQYF. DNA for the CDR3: TGTGCCAGCACCTGGACTCCCCCCTACGAGCAGTACTTC.

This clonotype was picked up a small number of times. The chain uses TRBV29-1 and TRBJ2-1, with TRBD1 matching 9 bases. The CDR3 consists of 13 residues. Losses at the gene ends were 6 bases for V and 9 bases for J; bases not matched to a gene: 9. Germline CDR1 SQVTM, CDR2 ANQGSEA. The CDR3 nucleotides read TGCAGCGTAGGGACAGGGCGTTTGAGTGAGCAGTTCTTC. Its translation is CSVGTGRLSEQFF.

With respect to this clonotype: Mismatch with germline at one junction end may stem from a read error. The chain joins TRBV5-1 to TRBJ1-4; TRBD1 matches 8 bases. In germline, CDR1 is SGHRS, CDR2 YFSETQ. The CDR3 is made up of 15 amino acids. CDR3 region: CASSWGTGGDEKLLF. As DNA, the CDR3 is TGCGCCAGCAGCTGGGGGACAGGCGGGGACGAAAAACTGCTTTTT.

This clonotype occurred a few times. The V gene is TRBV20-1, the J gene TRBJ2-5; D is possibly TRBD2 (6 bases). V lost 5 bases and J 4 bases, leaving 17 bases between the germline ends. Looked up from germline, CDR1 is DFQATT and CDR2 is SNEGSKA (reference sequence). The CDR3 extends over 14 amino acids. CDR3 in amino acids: CSAPPRGGRETQYF. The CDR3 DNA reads TGCAGTGCTCCCCCGCGCGGAGGGAGAGAGACCCAGTACTTC.

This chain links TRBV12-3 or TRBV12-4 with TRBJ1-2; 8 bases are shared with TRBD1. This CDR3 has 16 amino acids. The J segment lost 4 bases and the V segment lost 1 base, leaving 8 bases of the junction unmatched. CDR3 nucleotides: TGTGCCAGCAGTTTAGTGACAGGGGCCGTCGGCTATGGCTACACCTTC. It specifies CASSLVTGAVGYGYTF.

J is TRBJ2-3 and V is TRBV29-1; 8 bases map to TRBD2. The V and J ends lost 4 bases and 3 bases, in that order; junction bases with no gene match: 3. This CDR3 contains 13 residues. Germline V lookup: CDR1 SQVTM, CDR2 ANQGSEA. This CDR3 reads CSVAGRATDTQYF. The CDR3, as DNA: TGCAGCGTTGCCGGGAGGGCGACAGATACGCAGTATTTT.

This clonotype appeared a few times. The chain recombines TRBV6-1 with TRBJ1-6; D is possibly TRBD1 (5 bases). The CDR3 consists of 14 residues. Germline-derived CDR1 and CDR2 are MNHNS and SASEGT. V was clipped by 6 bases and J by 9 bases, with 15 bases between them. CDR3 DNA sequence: TGTGCCAGCAGGCAGACAGAAGTGAGTTCACCCCTCCACTTT. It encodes CASRQTEVSSPLHF.

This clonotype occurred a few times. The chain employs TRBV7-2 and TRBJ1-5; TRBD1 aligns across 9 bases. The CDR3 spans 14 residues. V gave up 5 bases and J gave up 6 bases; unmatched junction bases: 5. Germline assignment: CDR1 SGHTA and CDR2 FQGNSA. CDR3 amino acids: CASSIGQGIQPQHF. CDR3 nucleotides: TGTGCCAGCAGCATAGGACAGGGGATTCAGCCCCAGCATTTT. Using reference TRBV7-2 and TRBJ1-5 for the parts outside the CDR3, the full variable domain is GAGVSQSPSNKVTEKGKDVELRCDPISGHTALYWYRQSLGQGLEFLIYFQGNSAPDKSGLPSDRFSAERTGGSVSTLTIQRTQQEDSAVYLCASSIGQGIQPQHFGDGTRLSIL.

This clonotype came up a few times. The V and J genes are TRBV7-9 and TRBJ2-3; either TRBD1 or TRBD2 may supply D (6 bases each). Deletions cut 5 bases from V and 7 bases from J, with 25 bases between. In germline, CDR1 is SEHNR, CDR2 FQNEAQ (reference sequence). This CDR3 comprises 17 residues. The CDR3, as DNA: TGTGCCAGCAGCCCAGCCTTGGGGGGCCCGTCATCAAATACGCAGTATTTT. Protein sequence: CASSPALGGPSSNTQYF.

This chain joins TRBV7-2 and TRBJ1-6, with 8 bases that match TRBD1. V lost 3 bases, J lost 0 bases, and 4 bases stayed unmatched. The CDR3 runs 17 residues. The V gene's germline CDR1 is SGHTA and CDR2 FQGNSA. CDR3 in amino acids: CASSFTGGPSYNSPLHF. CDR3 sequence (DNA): TGTGCCAGCAGCTTTACAGGGGGTCCCTCCTATAATTCACCCCTCCACTTT. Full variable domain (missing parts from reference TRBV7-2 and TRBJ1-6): GAGVSQSPSNKVTEKGKDVELRCDPISGHTALYWYRQSLGQGLEFLIYFQGNSAPDKSGLPSDRFSAERTGGSVSTLTIQRTQQEDSAVYLCASSFTGGPSYNSPLHFGNGTRLTVT.

CDR3 nucleotides: TGTGCCAGCAGTGAAGAGCGGGGGGGCTTTTGGGTCCAAGAGACCCAGTACTTC. Amino acid sequence: CASSEERGGFWVQETQYF. The chain employs TRBV28 and TRBJ2-5; 10 bases agree with TRBD2. Germline V gene sequence: CDR1 MDHEN, CDR2 SYDVKM. J lost 1 base, V lost 5 bases, and 13 bases had no gene match. The CDR3 runs to 18 residues.

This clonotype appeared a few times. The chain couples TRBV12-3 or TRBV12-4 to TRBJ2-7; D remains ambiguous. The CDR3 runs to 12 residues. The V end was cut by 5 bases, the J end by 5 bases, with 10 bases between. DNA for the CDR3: TGTGCCAGCAGTCCAGCAGGCCACGAGCAGTACTTC. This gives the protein CASSPAGHEQYF.